Below, 15 T cell receptor beta chains from the same sample are listed, as sequenced in a study of beta chain features in type 1 diabetes. The entirety of the isolated RNA underwent reverse transcription, so expressed TCRB transcripts were sequenced. The repertoire was sequenced with immunoSEQ multiplex PCR; TCRdb's copy has only in-frame clones and lacks some. Of around 310,000 clones listed, about 10% are singletons. The sample comprised naive CD4+ T cells from blood. The receptors shown here come from a woman aged 25 to 39 in good health.

V is TRBV28 and J is TRBJ2-5; TRBD2 matches 8 bases. The junction had 11 bases not matched to a gene; V was cut back by 8 bases and J by 3 bases. This CDR3 has 15 residues. Germline V lookup: CDR1 MDHEN, CDR2 SYDVKM. The CDR3 coding sequence is TGTGCCAGCCAGCTCGCGGGAGCGGGGGAAGAGACCCAGTACTTC. Its protein product is CASQLAGAGEETQYF.

The rearrangement links TRBV5-1 to TRBJ1-5; 7 bases map to TRBD1. In germline, CDR1 is SGHRS, CDR2 YFSETQ. This CDR3 has 14 residues. J gave up 1 base and V 4 bases, and 2 bases lay outside the gene matches. CDR3 amino acids: CASSAGGSNQPQHF. The CDR3 DNA reads as TGCGCCAGCAGCGCAGGGGGAAGCAATCAGCCCCAGCATTTT.

This clone was picked up a small number of times. J is TRBJ1-1 and V is TRBV6-5, with 9 bases fitting TRBD1. CDR1 is MNHEY, CDR2 SVGAGI, per germline. V dropped 6 bases and J dropped 1; count of bases not matched to a gene: 3. The CDR3 consists of 14 residues. CDR3 nucleotides: TGTGCCAGCAGCTGGGACAGGGCGAACACTGAAGCTTTCTTT. Translating it yields CASSWDRANTEAFF.

Note on this clone: Other DNA sequences in the same sample also yield this CDR3. V and J are TRBV30 and TRBJ1-5; D gene ambiguous. The germline CDR1 and CDR2 sequences are GTSNPN and SVGIG (reference sequence). The CDR3 has 12 residues. Between the trimmed V and J ends, which lost 1 base and 7 bases, there was a span of 8 bases. The CDR3 here is CAWSGGGQPQHF. The CDR3 nucleotides read TGTGCCTGGAGTGGGGGAGGGCAGCCCCAGCATTTT.

V and J are TRBV28 and TRBJ1-5; 7 bases fit TRBD1. The ends lost 5 bases at V and 2 bases at J; junction bases unmatched: 3. The germline V gene has CDR1 MDHEN and CDR2 SYDVKM. The CDR3 spans 14 residues. This chain's CDR3 is CASSLGQGNQPQHF. In nucleotides, the CDR3 is TGTGCCAGCAGTCTCGGACAGGGCAATCAGCCCCAGCATTTT.

There are a few counts of this clone. V usage is TRBV5-1 and J usage is TRBJ1-1; no reliable D call. V dropped 4 bases and J dropped 1 base, with 17 bases sitting between them. The CDR3 extends over 16 amino acids. Per germline, CDR1 SGHRS and CDR2 YFSETQ. CDR3 coding DNA: TGCGCCAGCAGCCCCCGAACCTCCAGTGAGAACACTGAAGCTTTCTTT. Its protein is CASSPRTSSENTEAFF. The variable domain in full, completed from reference TRBV5-1 and TRBJ1-1, reads KAGVTQTPRYLIKTRGQQVTLSCSPISGHRSVSWYQQTPGQGLQFLFEYFSETQRNKGNFPGRFSGRQFSNSRSEMNVSTLELGDSALYLCASSPRTSSENTEAFFGQGTRLTVV.

This clone was seen only a few times. This chain joins TRBV10-3 and TRBJ2-1; D unresolved. The CDR3 is made up of 14 amino acids. Trimming left V 8 bases short and J 0 bases short, with 11 bases between. Germline V gives CDR1 ENHRY, CDR2 SYGVKD. Written as DNA, the CDR3 is TGTGCCATCGGAGCGATTAGCTCCTACAATGAGCAGTTCTTC. The encoded protein is CAIGAISSYNEQFF.

The V and J genes are TRBV11-1 and TRBJ2-1, with TRBD2 matching over 9 bases. The trim removed 6 bases at V and 7 bases at J, leaving 10 bases unmatched. The CDR3 covers 15 residues. Germline lookup yields CDR1 SGHAT and CDR2 FQDESV (reference sequence). The CDR3 DNA follows: TGTGCCAGCAGTCCGACTAGCGGCCGCCCAAATGAGCAGTTCTTC. Translating it yields CASSPTSGRPNEQFF. The variable domain in full, with the rest retrieved from reference TRBV11-1 and TRBJ2-1, is EAEVAQSPRYKITEKSQAVAFWCDPISGHATLYWYRQILGQGPELLVQFQDESVVDDSQLPKDRFSAERLKGVDSTLKIQPAELGDSAMYLCASSPTSGRPNEQFFGPGTRLTVL.

A few counts support this clone. The chain joins TRBV29-1 to TRBJ2-5, with a weak D call TRBD2 (6 bases). Germline values: CDR1 SQVTM, CDR2 ANQGSEA. V dropped 5 bases and J dropped 1 base, with 11 bases sitting between them. The CDR3 extends over 13 amino acids. CDR3 residues: CSVLREVQETQYF. CDR3 bases: TGCAGCGTTCTCAGGGAGGTCCAAGAGACCCAGTACTTC.

This clone was counted a few times. The V gene is TRBV30, the J gene TRBJ2-2; D uncertain. Germline CDR1 reads GTSNPN; CDR2 reads SVGIG (reference sequence). This CDR3 has 14 residues. V gave up 2 bases and J gave up 1 base, with 8 bases separating them. CDR3 loop: CAWSRSGNTGELFF. The CDR3 region has the DNA TGTGCCTGGAGTAGATCCGGGAACACCGGGGAGCTGTTTTTT.

The V and J genes are TRBV28 and TRBJ2-3; 10 bases fit TRBD2. Trimming at V came to 7 bases and at J to 5 bases, leaving 9 bases not matched to a gene. Germline loops: CDR1 MDHEN, CDR2 SYDVKM. This CDR3 has 15 residues. The CDR3 DNA sequence: TGTGCCAGCAAACTAGCGGGAAATTTACGAGATACGCAGTATTTT. Protein product: CASKLAGNLRDTQYF.

The table lists this clone with a few counts. V gene TRBV27 combines with J gene TRBJ1-4; D is ambiguous. V gave up 4 bases and J gave up 13 bases, with 19 bases separating them. CDR3 length: 14 amino acids. From germline, CDR1 is MNHEY and CDR2 SMNVEV (reference sequence). As DNA, the CDR3 is TGTGCCAGCAGTTCCAATTTGCGGGGTAGTGGACTGTTTTTT. Protein: CASSSNLRGSGLFF.

The V and J genes are TRBV7-2 and TRBJ2-2, with TRBD2 as a possible D gene (6 bases). Per the germline V gene, CDR1 is SGHTA and CDR2 is FQGNSA. The ends were cut back, 2 bases at V and 1 base at J, with 11 bases in the middle. The CDR3 totals 16 residues. Written as DNA, the CDR3 is TGTGCCAGCAGCTTAAGAGGGACTGTGAACACCGGGGAGCTGTTTTTT. Translated: CASSLRGTVNTGELFF.

This clone has more than one count but fewer than ten. The gene calls are TRBV7-2 and TRBJ2-2; the D gene is possibly TRBD2 (6 bases). This CDR3 region has 16 residues. Trimming shortened V by 2 bases and J by 1 base, and 11 bases separated the two germline ends. Germline V gives CDR1 SGHTA, CDR2 FQGNSA. The CDR3 loop is CASSLSSAGNTGELFF. For the CDR3, the DNA is TGTGCCAGCAGCTTATCATCAGCGGGGAACACCGGGGAGCTGTTTTTT.

A few counts support this clone. The chain links TRBV15 to TRBJ1-2, with D hard to call. CDR3 length equals 17 residues. The germline V gene encodes CDR1 LNHNV and CDR2 YYDKDF (reference sequence). Trimming took 0 bases from V and 0 from J, leaving 14 bases between them. DNA of the CDR3: TGTGCCACCAGCAGAGATCAGGTAGAAGCTTCTAACTATGGCTACACCTTC. This codes for CATSRDQVEASNYGYTF.